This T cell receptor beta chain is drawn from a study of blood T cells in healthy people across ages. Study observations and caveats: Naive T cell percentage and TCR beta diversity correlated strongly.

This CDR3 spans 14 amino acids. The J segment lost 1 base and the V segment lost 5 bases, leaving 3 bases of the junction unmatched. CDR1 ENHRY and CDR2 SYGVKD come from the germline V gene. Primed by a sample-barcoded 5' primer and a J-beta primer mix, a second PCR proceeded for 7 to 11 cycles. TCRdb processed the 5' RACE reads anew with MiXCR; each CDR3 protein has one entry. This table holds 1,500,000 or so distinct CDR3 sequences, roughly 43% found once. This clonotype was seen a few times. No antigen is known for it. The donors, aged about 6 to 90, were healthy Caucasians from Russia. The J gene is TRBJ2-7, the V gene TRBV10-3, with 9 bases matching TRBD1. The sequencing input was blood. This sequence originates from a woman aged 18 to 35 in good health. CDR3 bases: TGTGCCATCAGTCCGACAGGGGGATCCTACGAGCAGTACTTC. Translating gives CAISPTGGSYEQYF.